These T cell receptor beta chains were read from a single sample in a study of blood T cell repertoires in COVID-19. The assay was immunoSEQ multiplex PCR, and TCRdb's table has in-frame clones only and misses some. Found here are approximately 260,000 clones, about 81% of them singletons; the top ten hold around 12%. The specimen sequenced was peripheral blood. These TCRs come from a woman between 55 and 75 years old with active or convalescent COVID-19. The CDR3 runs from the conserved cysteine through the conserved F or W. The D gene is left open where the match is weak. Not every row has a clone size; where given, it reads once, few, many or a size class.

>TRBJ1-2|-|TRBV5-4|-
CASSPARGTAYYGYTF
TGTGCCAGCAGCCCGGCCCGAGGGACTGCGTACTATGGCTACACCTTC
>TRBJ1-2|once|TRBV2|TRBD1
CASSTRQGGFGYTF
TGTGCCAGCAGTACCCGACAGGGGGGGTTTGGCTACACCTTC
>TRBJ1-2|-|TRBV28|-
CASSPTGGYGYTF
TGTGCCAGCAGTCCAACAGGTGGCTATGGCTACACCTTC
>TRBJ1-2|once|TRBV3-1/TRBV3-2|-
CASSRGAEGYGYTF
TGTGCCAGCAGCCGCGGGGCCGAGGGCTATGGCTACACCTTC
>TRBJ1-1|-|TRBV18|-
CASSPRVPETEAFF
TGTGCCAGCTCACCCAGGGTCCCAGAAACTGAAGCTTTCTTT
>TRBJ1-4|-|TRBV5-1|TRBD1
CASREGARGEKLFF
TGCGCCAGCAGGGAGGGGGCGCGAGGTGAAAAACTGTTTTTT
>TRBJ2-7|-|TRBV12-3/TRBV12-4|-
CASSSGYHEQYF
TGTGCCAGCAGTTCAGGATACCACGAGCAGTACTTC
>TRBJ1-6|-|TRBV6-6|-
CASSYEGSNSPLHF
TGTGCCAGCAGTTACGAGGGTTCTAATTCACCCCTCCACTTT
>TRBJ1-2|-|TRBV7-8|TRBD1
CASSLQGVGYGYTF
TGTGCCAGCAGTCTACAGGGGGTGGGCTATGGCTACACCTTC
>TRBJ1-3|-|TRBV21-1|-
CASSNEGARYGNTIYF
TGTGCCAGCAGCAATGAAGGGGCGCGTTATGGAAACACCATATATTTT
>TRBJ1-1|-|TRBV7-9|-
CASSLARQTEAFF
TGTGCCAGCAGCTTAGCGCGGCAGACTGAAGCTTTCTTT
>TRBJ1-3|-|TRBV12-3/TRBV12-4|-
CATALAAGNTIYF
TGTGCCACCGCCCTGGCGGCTGGAAACACCATATATTTT
>TRBJ2-7|-|TRBV5-4|TRBD1
CASSSQGSYEQYF
TGTGCCAGCAGTTCACAGGGGTCCTACGAGCAGTACTTC
>TRBJ2-7|few|TRBV5-1|-
CASSLEPRIIYEQYF
TGCGCCAGCAGCTTGGAACCGAGGATTATCTACGAGCAGTACTTC
>TRBJ2-2|-|TRBV29-1|-
CSVRVAGELFF
TGCAGCGTTCGGGTAGCCGGGGAGCTGTTTTTT
>TRBJ1-2|-|TRBV18|-
CASSPPSGSFAPSF
TGTGCCAGCTCACCACCCTCCGGGTCATTTGCCCCTTCCTTC
>TRBJ2-1|-|TRBV5-1|-
CASSLDGASNEQFF
TGCGCCAGCAGCCTGGATGGGGCATCCAATGAGCAGTTCTTC
>TRBJ2-3|-|TRBV7-6|TRBD2
CASSEHRGLAGRSSTDTQYF
TGTGCCAGCAGCGAGCACCGAGGACTAGCGGGGCGTTCTAGCACAGATACGCAGTATTTT
>TRBJ2-2|-|TRBV4-1|TRBD2
CASSQDWGIAGGNTGELFF
TGCGCCAGCAGCCAAGATTGGGGAATAGCGGGGGGTAACACCGGGGAGCTGTTTTTT
>TRBJ2-7|-|TRBV7-8|TRBD1
CASSSSTGSYEQYF
TGTGCCAGCAGCTCTTCGACAGGGAGTTACGAGCAGTACTTC
>TRBJ1-5|-|TRBV15|TRBD1
CATSRSGQGYQPQHF
TGTGCCACCAGCAGATCCGGACAGGGCTATCAGCCCCAGCATTTT
>TRBJ2-1|-|TRBV6-6|-
CASSTRVNEQFF
TGTGCCAGCAGTACTCGAGTCAATGAGCAGTTCTTC
>TRBJ2-1|-|TRBV7-3|TRBD2
CASSSLGGGNYNEQFF
TGTGCCAGCAGCTCCCTGGGCGGGGGAAACTACAATGAGCAGTTCTTC
>TRBJ2-7|-|TRBV19|-
CASSLQVADEQYF
TGTGCCAGTAGTTTACAGGTAGCTGACGAGCAGTACTTC
>TRBJ1-4|-|TRBV7-9|-
CASSKQTGFNEKLFF
TGTGCCAGCAGCAAACAGACAGGATTTAATGAAAAACTGTTTTTT
>TRBJ2-1|-|TRBV2|TRBD2
CASSLAGGQPRGYNEQFF
TGTGCCAGCAGTTTAGCGGGGGGGCAGCCCCGGGGATATAATGAGCAGTTCTTC
>TRBJ1-5|-|TRBV5-8|-
CASSPDSRDQPQHF
TGTGCCAGCAGCCCCGACAGCCGAGATCAGCCCCAGCATTTT
>TRBJ2-7|-|TRBV7-9|TRBD2
CASSVSGGVTEQYF
TGTGCCAGCAGCGTGAGCGGGGGGGTGACCGAGCAGTACTTC
>TRBJ1-1|-|TRBV6-5|TRBD1
CASSYWDSYTEAFF
TGTGCCAGCAGTTACTGGGACAGCTACACTGAAGCTTTCTTT
>TRBJ2-1|-|TRBV14|TRBD2
CASSPRRGAIGHEQFF
TGTGCCAGCAGCCCAAGGCGGGGGGCGATAGGGCATGAGCAGTTCTTC
>TRBJ2-7|-|TRBV6-5|-
CASRLQGSHEQYF
TGTGCCAGCAGACTCCAGGGTTCCCACGAGCAGTACTTC
>TRBJ2-7|-|TRBV5-4|-
CASSSGGLRNEQYF
TGTGCCAGCAGCTCAGGGGGGTTGAGGAACGAGCAGTACTTC
>TRBJ2-4|-|TRBV4-1|-
CASSHPGFQNIQYF
TGCGCCAGCAGCCACCCCGGGTTTCAAAACATTCAGTACTTC
>TRBJ2-7|-|TRBV9|-
CASSVDPGVRYEQYF
TGTGCCAGCAGCGTAGACCCAGGGGTTCGTTACGAGCAGTACTTC
>TRBJ1-1|-|TRBV7-3|-
CASSPSAGRTEAFF
TGTGCCAGCAGCCCCTCCGCAGGGAGGACTGAAGCTTTCTTT
>TRBJ2-5|many|TRBV5-4|TRBD2
CASSLGGGGTQETQYF
TGTGCCAGCAGCTTGGGTGGCGGGGGTACCCAAGAGACCCAGTACTTC
>TRBJ2-3|-|TRBV11-3|TRBD2
CASSPTSGGSDTQYF
TGTGCCAGCAGCCCCACTAGCGGGGGGTCAGATACGCAGTATTTT
>TRBJ1-4|once|TRBV9|-
CASSVADSLNEKLFF
TGTGCCAGCAGCGTAGCTGACAGCCTAAATGAAAAACTGTTTTTT
>TRBJ2-7|-|TRBV4-1|-
CASSQSPQGGREQYF
TGCGCCAGCAGCCAATCACCACAGGGGGGGCGGGAGCAGTACTTC
>TRBJ2-3|-|TRBV19|-
CASNKGQPSEATQYF
TGTGCCAGTAACAAAGGACAGCCCTCTGAGGCTACGCAGTATTTT
>TRBJ1-2|-|TRBV5-1|-
CASSSQGANYGYTF
TGCGCCAGCAGCTCACAAGGAGCTAACTATGGCTACACCTTC
>TRBJ2-5|-|TRBV7-2|-
CASSLDSVETQYF
TGTGCCAGCAGCTTAGATAGCGTCGAGACCCAGTACTTC
>TRBJ1-2|once|TRBV12-3/TRBV12-4|TRBD1
CASSLGQGYGYTF
TGTGCCAGCAGTTTAGGACAGGGCTATGGCTACACCTTC
>TRBJ2-7|-|TRBV27|-
CASSWDSGSYEQYF
TGTGCCAGCAGTTGGGATAGCGGTTCCTACGAGCAGTACTTC
>TRBJ2-7|few|TRBV19|TRBD1
CASSINPRTGREEQYF
TGTGCCAGTAGTATAAACCCTCGGACAGGGAGAGAAGAGCAGTACTTC
>TRBJ1-5|-|TRBV7-6|-
CASSLEAGGSNQPQHF
TGTGCCAGCAGCTTAGAGGCGGGGGGTAGCAATCAGCCCCAGCATTTT
>TRBJ1-6|-|TRBV18|TRBD1
CASSLTTGVNSPLHF
TGTGCCAGCTCACTGACGACAGGGGTTAATTCACCCCTCCACTTT
>TRBJ1-1|-|TRBV10-3|-
CAIRENTEAFF
TGTGCCATTAGAGAGAACACTGAAGCTTTCTTT